This T cell receptor beta chain came from a study of blood T cell repertoires in COVID-19. Study-level information: T cells, B-cell-depleted T cells, or PBMCs provided the cDNA or gDNA that served as material.

The repertoire was sequenced with immunoSEQ multiplex PCR; TCRdb's copy has only in-frame clones and lacks some. The table shows almost 350,000 clones, with roughly 90% occurring only once. Cohorts were based on clinical histories the participants reported. Shortly before study entry, within 2 weeks, exposed participants had met a COVID-19 case. J gave up 6 bases and V 8 bases, and 1 base lay outside the gene matches. The CDR3 spans 11 residues. Germline V CDR1 and CDR2: LGHNA, YNFKEQ. The chain couples TRBV4-2 to TRBJ1-2; 9 bases are shared with TRBD1. This sequence originates from a woman aged 25 to 39 who had been exposed to COVID-19. The sequenced sample was PBMCs or T cells enriched from blood (not recorded which). CDR3 amino acids: CASWTGDGYTF. CDR3 sequence (DNA): TGTGCCAGCTGGACAGGGGATGGCTACACCTTC.